This T cell receptor (beta chain) was identified in a study of PD-1 blockade in classical Hodgkin lymphoma. Study-wide results and limits: Diminished baseline TCR diversity has been reported in newly diagnosed patients relative to healthy donors.

As regards this clone: What it binds is unknown.

Time point described: cycle 4 day 1 (C4D1), after five to seven weeks of nivolumab. With no exception, relapse followed autologous stem cell transplantation in all patients, and brentuximab vedotin exposure varied. Clones were read by immunoSEQ multiplex PCR, and TCRdb kept only the in-frame ones, dropping some. In the table there are tens of thousands of clones, 90% of which are singletons. The CDR3 contains 11 residues. Germline V gene lookup returns CDR1 DFQATT and CDR2 SNEGSKA (reference sequence). V lost 5 bases and J 6 bases, leaving 11 bases between the germline ends. The sequencing here drew on peripheral blood mononuclear cells (PBMCs), taken before the fourth cycle of nivolumab. The chain recombines TRBV20-1 with TRBJ2-7; D unresolved. This sequence was found in a human donor with classical Hodgkin lymphoma. In nucleotides, the CDR3 is TGCAGTGCTTGGATTTCCCTCGAGCAGTACTTC. As protein: CSAWISLEQYF.